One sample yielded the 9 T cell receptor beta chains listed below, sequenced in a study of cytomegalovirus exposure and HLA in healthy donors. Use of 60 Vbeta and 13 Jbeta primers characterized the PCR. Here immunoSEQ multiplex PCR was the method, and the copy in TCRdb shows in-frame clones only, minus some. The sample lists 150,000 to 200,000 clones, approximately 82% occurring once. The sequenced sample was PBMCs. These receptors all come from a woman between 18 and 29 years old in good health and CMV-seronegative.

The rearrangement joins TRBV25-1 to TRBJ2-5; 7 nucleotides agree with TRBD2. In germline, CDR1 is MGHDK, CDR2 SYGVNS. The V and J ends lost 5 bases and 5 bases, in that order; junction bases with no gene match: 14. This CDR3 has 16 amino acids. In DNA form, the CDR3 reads TGTGCCAGCAGTTTGCCAGGGTGGGGAGGGATGGAGACCCAGTACTTC. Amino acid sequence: CASSLPGWGGMETQYF.

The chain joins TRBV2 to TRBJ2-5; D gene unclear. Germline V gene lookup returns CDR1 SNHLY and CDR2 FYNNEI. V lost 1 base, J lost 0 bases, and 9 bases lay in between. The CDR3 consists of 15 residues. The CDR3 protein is CASSEVGRNQETQYF. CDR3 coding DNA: TGTGCCAGCAGTGAAGTTGGGCGCAACCAAGAGACCCAGTACTTC.

The CDR3 loop is CASSFSPGWYGYTF. In DNA, the CDR3 is TGTGCCAGCAGTTTCAGCCCGGGGTGGTATGGCTACACCTTC. This sequence joins TRBV6-5 and TRBJ1-2; D remains unclear. The CDR3 consists of 14 residues. Trimming stripped 4 bases from V and 5 bases from J, with 14 bases between. Germline V CDR1 and CDR2: MNHEY, SVGAGI.

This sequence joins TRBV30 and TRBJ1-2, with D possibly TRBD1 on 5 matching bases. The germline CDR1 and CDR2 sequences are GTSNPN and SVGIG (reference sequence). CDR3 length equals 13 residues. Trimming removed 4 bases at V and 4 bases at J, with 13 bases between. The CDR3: CAWNPSGGYGYTF. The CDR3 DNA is TGTGCCTGGAACCCCTCGGGGGGCTATGGCTACACCTTC.

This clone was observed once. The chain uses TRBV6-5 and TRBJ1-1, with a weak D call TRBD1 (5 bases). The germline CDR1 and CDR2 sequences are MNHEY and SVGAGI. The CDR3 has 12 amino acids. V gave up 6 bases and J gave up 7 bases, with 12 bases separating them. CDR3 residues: CASSLGGNEAFF. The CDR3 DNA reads TGTGCCAGCAGCCTCGGGGGGAATGAAGCTTTCTTT.

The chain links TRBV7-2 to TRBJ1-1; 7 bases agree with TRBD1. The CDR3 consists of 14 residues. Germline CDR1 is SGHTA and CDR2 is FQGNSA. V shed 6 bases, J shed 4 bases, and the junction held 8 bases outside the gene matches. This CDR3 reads CASRQRGRGTEAFF. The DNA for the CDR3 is TGTGCCAGCAGGCAGAGGGGGCGCGGCACTGAAGCTTTCTTT.

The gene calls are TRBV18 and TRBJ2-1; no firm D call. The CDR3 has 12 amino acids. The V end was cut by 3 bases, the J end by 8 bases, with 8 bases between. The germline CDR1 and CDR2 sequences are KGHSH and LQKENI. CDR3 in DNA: TGTGCCAGCTCACCCATAAGCTATGAGCAGTTCTTC. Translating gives CASSPISYEQFF.

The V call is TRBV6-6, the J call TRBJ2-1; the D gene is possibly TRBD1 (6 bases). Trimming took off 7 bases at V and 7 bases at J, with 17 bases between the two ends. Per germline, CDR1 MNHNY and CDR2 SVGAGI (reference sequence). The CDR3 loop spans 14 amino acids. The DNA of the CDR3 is TGTGCCAGCATTAGAGGGGGTGCGAGGAATGAGCAGTTCTTC. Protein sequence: CASIRGGARNEQFF.

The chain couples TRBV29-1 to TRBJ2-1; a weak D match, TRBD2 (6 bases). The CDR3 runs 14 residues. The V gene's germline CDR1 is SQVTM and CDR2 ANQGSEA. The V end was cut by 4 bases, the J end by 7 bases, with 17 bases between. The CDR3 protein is CSVVDILGGNEQFF. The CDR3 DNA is TGCAGCGTTGTTGACATCCTGGGGGGAAATGAGCAGTTCTTC.